A single sample gave rise to the 7 T cell receptor beta chains below, sequenced in a study of shared clonotypes between healthy human individuals. Profiled with immunoSEQ multiplex PCR; TCRdb holds only in-frame clones, not every one. The sample carries roughly 2,500,000 clones, 90% to 95% recorded once. Sequencing was performed on naive CD4+ T cells from PBMCs. The sample's subset: CD45RA+ positively selected. These receptors originate from a man aged 18-30 years in good health. Some clones in this sample may be carry-over from other donors' samples.

This chain uses TRBV7-9 with TRBJ2-5; TRBD1 or TRBD2 may be the D gene (6 bases each). Germline lookup yields CDR1 SEHNR and CDR2 FQNEAQ (reference sequence). The CDR3 spans 14 residues. The V end was cut by 5 bases, the J end by 4 bases, with 14 bases between. In DNA, the CDR3 is TGTGCCAGCAGCCTCATGCCGGGGGCAGAGACCCAGTACTTC. Its protein product is CASSLMPGAETQYF.

The chain links TRBV18 to TRBJ2-3, with 7 bases lining up with TRBD2. This CDR3 is built from 16 residues. The V segment lost 1 base and the J segment 2 bases; nucleotides outside the gene matches: 6. Germline assignment: CDR1 KGHSH and CDR2 LQKENI. The CDR3 bases are TGTGCCAGCTCACCACTAGGCGGGAGCCCCACAGATACGCAGTATTTT. It translates to CASSPLGGSPTDTQYF.

This chain joins TRBV7-9 and TRBJ1-3; 10 bases line up with TRBD1. The CDR3 runs 18 residues. The V gene's germline CDR1 is SEHNR and CDR2 FQNEAQ (reference sequence). V shed 3 bases and J 6 bases; nucleotides not matched to a gene: 14. The CDR3 loop reads CASSLRQGAFDAENTIYF. For the CDR3, the DNA is TGTGCCAGCAGCTTGAGACAGGGGGCGTTTGACGCTGAAAACACCATATATTTT.

The chain combines TRBV29-1 with TRBJ2-3; D may be TRBD2 (6 bases). Germline V gene lookup returns CDR1 SQVTM and CDR2 ANQGSEA. V was clipped by 2 bases and J by 2 bases, with 14 bases between them. This CDR3 spans 15 amino acids. The CDR3: CSVETRESDTDTQYF. The CDR3 region has the DNA TGCAGCGTTGAAACTCGGGAGTCAGACACAGATACGCAGTATTTT.

This chain joins TRBV7-3 and TRBJ2-1; D gene unclear. The CDR3 covers 12 residues. From germline, CDR1 is SGHTA and CDR2 FQGTGA. The V end was cut by 0 bases, the J end by 9 bases, with 6 bases between. The DNA of the CDR3 is TGTGCCAGCAGCTTAACGGCAGGTGAGCAGTTCTTC. Translating gives CASSLTAGEQFF.

In regard to this clone: The sample holds other DNA sequences that translate to the same CDR3. The chain carries TRBV7-2 and TRBJ2-7; no definite D call. Trimming removed 5 bases from V and 2 bases from J, with 4 bases in between. Germline values: CDR1 SGHTA, CDR2 FQGNSA. The CDR3 extends over 11 amino acids. Here the CDR3 DNA reads TGTGCCAGCAGCCGGACCTACGAGCAGTACTTC. This gives the protein CASSRTYEQYF.

The chain recombines TRBV28 with TRBJ2-1; D may be TRBD2 (7 bases). The CDR3 loop spans 13 amino acids. CDR1 and CDR2 (germline): MDHEN, SYDVKM. V was cut by 5 bases and J by 8 bases, with 13 bases left in between. CDR3 nucleotide sequence: TGTGCCAGCAGTGCAACAGGGAGGGATGAGCAGTTCTTC. Translating gives CASSATGRDEQFF.